The 9 T cell receptor beta chains below were found in one sample sequenced in a study of T cell clonality in common variable immunodeficiency. Generated by immunoSEQ multiplex PCR, the TCRdb table keeps only in-frame clones and is missing some. The sample yields about 66,000 clones, without any singletons. The sample comprised peripheral blood mononuclear cells. The receptor set was obtained from a person aged 18 to 75 in good health.

By sample fraction, this clone is medium-sized. The read comes to an end 3 residues before the CDR3 does, leaving the germline J gene to fill in the end. The sample holds other DNA sequences that translate to the same CDR3. The chain is built from TRBV18 and TRBJ2-5; 9 bases map to TRBD1. The ends lost 0 bases at V and 5 bases at J; junction bases unmatched: 4. The CDR3 length is 15 residues. The germline V gene encodes CDR1 KGHSH and CDR2 LQKENI. The sequenced CDR3 bases are TGTGCCAGCTCACCACCCGGGACAGGGTACGAGACC. This translates into CASSPPGTGYET. The complete CDR3 sequence is CASSPPGTGYETQYF.

This clone was seen repeatedly, ten times or more. The sequence runs out 3 residues before the end of the CDR3; the remainder is reconstructed from the germline J gene. V is TRBV7-2 and J is TRBJ2-7, with TRBD2 matching over 7 bases. Germline CDR1 and CDR2: SGHTA and FQGNSA. The CDR3 sequence is 15 residues long. The V segment lost 3 bases and the J segment 0 bases; nucleotides outside the gene matches: 5. The CDR3 is CASSFLGGSSYEQYF. The CDR3 DNA, read in part, is TGTGCCAGCAGCTTTCTTGGCGGGAGCTCCTACGAG.

This clone was seen many times. The CDR3 end is not reached by the read, which stops 3 residues before it; the germline J gene fills it in. This chain links TRBV29-1 with TRBJ2-1; D possibly corresponds to TRBD2 (5 bases). From germline, CDR1 is SQVTM and CDR2 ANQGSEA. This CDR3 contains 14 residues. V lost 5 bases, J lost 4 bases, and 15 bases lay in between. CDR3 bases read: TGCAGCGTTAATGACTACCCCAGATACAATGAG. Translation gives CSVNDYPRYNE. From start to end, the CDR3 is CSVNDYPRYNEQFF.

This clone occurred many times. The read ends 3 residues before the CDR3 terminus; that terminus is restored from the germline J gene. The rearrangement joins TRBV20-1 to TRBJ2-7; the match to TRBD2 covers 7 bases. CDR3 length: 13 residues. The V gene's germline CDR1 is DFQATT and CDR2 SNEGSKA (reference sequence). The V segment lost 3 bases and the J segment 5 bases; nucleotides outside the gene matches: 7. The CDR3 bases that were read are TGCAGTGCTAGTGCGCGGGAGTTCAACGAG. It is translated as CSASAREFNE. The whole CDR3 sequence is CSASAREFNEQYF.

This clone was counted ten times or more. From the germline J gene comes the end of the CDR3, since the read stops 3 residues before it. The chain employs TRBV23-1 and TRBJ2-7; 7 nucleotides line up with TRBD2. TRBV23-1 is annotated as an ORF whose role is uncertain. With 0 bases clipped from V and 0 bases from J, the junction kept 8 bases outside the gene matches. The CDR3 contains 17 residues. The sequenced part of the CDR3 DNA is TGCGCCAGCAGTCAATCGTCGGGGGGTCTCCTCTCCTACGAG. It translates to CASSQSSGGLLSYE. The CDR3, in full, reads CASSQSSGGLLSYEQYF.

This clone was found many times. The CDR3 end is not reached by the read, which stops 3 residues before it; the germline J gene fills it in. The rearrangement links TRBV19 to TRBJ2-5; 8 nucleotides agree with TRBD2. The CDR3 spans 15 residues. CDR1 is LNHDA, CDR2 SQIVND, per germline (reference sequence). Trimming at V came to 3 bases and at J to 5 bases, leaving 8 bases not matched to a gene. The sequenced CDR3 bases are TGTGCCAGTAGTATGATGATTAGCGGGATGGAGACC. It translates to CASSMMISGMET. In full, the CDR3 reads CASSMMISGMETQYF.

This clone was seen ten or more times. The read is 3 residues too short to cover the CDR3 end, so that end is filled in from the germline J gene. The rearrangement joins TRBV7-9 to TRBJ2-7, with 10 bases identical to TRBD2. The V gene's germline CDR1 is SEHNR and CDR2 FQNEAQ (reference sequence). CDR3 length: 15 amino acids. V was clipped by 3 bases and J by 4 bases; unmatched bases: 6. CDR3 loop: CASSLGRTSGYEQYF. CDR3 DNA (partial): TGTGCCAGCAGCTTGGGCCGGACTAGCGGATACGAG. Full variable domain (remainder filled in from reference TRBV7-9 and TRBJ2-7): DTGVSQNPRHKITKRGQNVTFRCDPISEHNRLYWYRQTLGQGPEFLTYFQNEAQLEKSRLLSDRFSAERPKGSFSTLEIQRTEQGDSAMYLCASSLGRTSGYEQYFGPGTRLTVT.

This clone has at least ten counts. The read stops 3 residues short of the end of the CDR3; the missing end is completed from the germline J gene. This chain joins TRBV7-8 and TRBJ2-1; TRBD2 matches at 14 bases. V lost 8 bases and J lost 9; bases outside the gene matches: 18. The CDR3 spans 18 residues. Germline lookup yields CDR1 SGHVS and CDR2 FQNEAQ. The CDR3: CASRAEGTSGRFGVEQFF. CDR3 DNA (partial): TGTGCCAGCCGGGCGGAAGGGACTAGCGGGAGATTCGGGGTTGAG.

The sample holds many counts of this clone. The CDR3 end lies 3 residues beyond the end of the read and is filled in from the germline J gene. This chain joins TRBV5-1 and TRBJ2-5; 11 nucleotides line up with TRBD1. The CDR3 has 15 amino acids. The V gene end was trimmed by 4 bases and the J gene end by 4 bases; junction bases not matched to a gene: 6. The germline gives CDR1 SGHRS, CDR2 YFSETQ. CDR3 in amino acids: CASSRTGGAGETQYF. CDR3 DNA, as far as it was read: TGCGCCAGCAGCCGGACAGGGGGCGCGGGAGAGACC.